Below are 8 T cell receptor beta chains sequenced from a single sample in a study of cytomegalovirus exposure and HLA in healthy donors. In the PCR, 60 Vbeta and 13 Jbeta primers were used. Clones were sequenced by immunoSEQ multiplex PCR, and TCRdb holds only the in-frame ones, with some missing. This repertoire includes under 200,000 clones. The sample was PBMCs. The source is a man between 25 and 39 years old in good health and CMV-seronegative.

The V and J genes are TRBV27 and TRBJ2-5; D may be TRBD1 (5 bases). V was trimmed by 6 bases and J by 1 base, leaving 15 bases between them. Germline loops: CDR1 MNHEY, CDR2 SMNVEV (reference sequence). The CDR3 runs to 15 residues. CDR3 in amino acids: CASSHLQEFQETQYF. The CDR3, as DNA: TGTGCCAGCAGCCACCTACAGGAGTTCCAAGAGACCCAGTACTTC.

This chain joins TRBV15 and TRBJ2-5; D is perhaps TRBD2 (6 bases). The CDR3 sequence is 16 residues long. The ends were cut back, 0 bases at V and 5 bases at J, with 16 bases in the middle. Germline V CDR1 and CDR2: LNHNV, YYDKDF (reference sequence). The CDR3 DNA is TGTGCCACCAGCAGAGATTCCGGGGGATTCGATGAGACCCAGTACTTC. This gives the protein CATSRDSGGFDETQYF.

The chain carries TRBV2 and TRBJ1-5; no clear D gene. Trimming removed 1 base at V and 0 bases at J, with 4 bases between. Germline-derived CDR1 and CDR2 are SNHLY and FYNNEI. The CDR3 sequence is 14 residues long. The CDR3 DNA reads as TGTGCCAGCAGTGAAGTCAGTAGCAATCAGCCCCAGCATTTT. Its translation: CASSEVSSNQPQHF. Full variable domain (rest looked up from reference TRBV2 and TRBJ1-5): EPEVTQTPSHQVTQMGQEVILRCVPISNHLYFYWYRQILGQKVEFLVSFYNNEISEKSEIFDDQFSVERPDGSNFTLKIRSTKLEDSAMYFCASSEVSSNQPQHFGDGTRLSIL.

The chain joins TRBV7-8 to TRBJ1-1, with TRBD1 identical over 8 bases. This CDR3 region has 15 residues. Germline loops: CDR1 SGHVS, CDR2 FQNEAQ. J lost 1 base, V lost 2 bases, and 3 bases had no gene match. As DNA, the CDR3 is TGTGCCAGCAGCTTAACGGACAGGGAGAACACTGAAGCTTTCTTT. Translation: CASSLTDRENTEAFF.

The V and J genes are TRBV5-1 and TRBJ1-4; 7 nucleotides line up with TRBD1. The V gene end was trimmed by 4 bases and the J gene end by 5 bases; junction bases not matched to a gene: 8. The CDR3 loop spans 15 amino acids. Germline loops: CDR1 SGHRS, CDR2 YFSETQ. For the CDR3, the DNA is TGCGCCAGCAGCCCCGACAGGGCACGGAATGAAAAACTGTTTTTT. Its translation: CASSPDRARNEKLFF.

This chain uses TRBV11-3 with TRBJ1-1; 10 positions agree with TRBD1. Germline trimming cut 5 bases from V and 4 bases from J; bases unmatched to any gene: 4. There are 14 residues in the CDR3. Germline lookup yields CDR1 SGHNT and CDR2 YENEEA. The CDR3 coding sequence is TGTGCCAGCAGCGCCCGGACAGGGGGCACTGAAGCTTTCTTT. Protein sequence: CASSARTGGTEAFF.

V gene TRBV5-4 combines with J gene TRBJ2-3; the D gene is possibly TRBD2 (7 bases). There are 16 residues in the CDR3. Between the trimmed V and J ends, which lost 2 bases and 3 bases, there was a span of 16 bases. CDR1 and CDR2 from the germline V gene are SGHNT and YYREEE (reference sequence). DNA of the CDR3: TGTGCCAGCAGCTTCAAAGGGGGAGGGAGGACAGATACGCAGTATTTT. Its translation: CASSFKGGGRTDTQYF. Combining the CDR3 with reference TRBV5-4 and TRBJ2-3 gives the whole variable domain ETGVTQSPTHLIKTRGQQVTLRCSSQSGHNTVSWYQQALGQGPQFIFQYYREEENGRGNFPPRFSGLQFPNYSSELNVNALELDDSALYLCASSFKGGGRTDTQYFGPGTRLTVL.

The chain links TRBV7-2 to TRBJ2-5, with 13 positions matching TRBD2. TRBJ2-7 explains the end of the DNA better; the J call may be wrong. The CDR3 is 15 amino acids. Germline V gives CDR1 SGHTA, CDR2 FQGNSA. The CDR3 DNA is TGTGCCAGCAGCTCGGGACTAGCGGGACCTTACGAGCAGTACTTC. Translating it yields CASSSGLAGPYEQYF.